These 21 T cell receptor beta chains were all obtained from the same sample, sequenced in a study of OX40 agonist ivuxolimab in advanced cancers. The assay was immunoSEQ multiplex PCR, and TCRdb's table has in-frame clones only and misses some. This table holds 65,000 to 95,000 clones, around 82% found once. Material: CD4+ or CD8+ T cells sorted from blood, obtained in a trial of the OX40 agonist ivuxolimab. These receptors were collected from an adult with an advanced solid tumor such as melanoma, head and neck, liver or kidney cancer.

This clone has only one observation. The chain links TRBV5-4 to TRBJ1-1; 9 bases align to TRBD1. The CDR3 is 14 residues long. CDR1 and CDR2 (germline): SGHNT, YYREEE (reference sequence). J was trimmed by 5 bases and V by 3 bases; bases with no gene match: 5. Written as DNA, the CDR3 is TGTGCCAGCAGCTATAGGACAGGGGTGACTGAAGCTTTCTTT. As protein: CASSYRTGVTEAFF. Complete variable domain (other parts from reference TRBV5-4 and TRBJ1-1): ETGVTQSPTHLIKTRGQQVTLRCSSQSGHNTVSWYQQALGQGPQFIFQYYREEENGRGNFPPRFSGLQFPNYSSELNVNALELDDSALYLCASSYRTGVTEAFFGQGTRLTVV.

V is TRBV11-3 and J is TRBJ2-7; 7 bases match TRBD1. The CDR3 is 15 residues long. Germline values: CDR1 SGHNT, CDR2 YENEEA. V lost 5 bases and J lost 3; bases outside the gene matches: 10. CDR3 in amino acids: CASSKRTGNIYEQYF. The CDR3 nucleotides read TGTGCCAGCAGCAAGAGGACAGGAAATATCTACGAGCAGTACTTC.

This chain connects TRBV30 to TRBJ2-2; tentatively, D is TRBD1 (5 bases). Germline V gene data show CDR1 as GTSNPN and CDR2 as SVGIG (reference sequence). The CDR3 has 13 amino acids. The V end was cut by 0 bases, the J end by 4 bases, with 6 bases between. Here the CDR3 reads CAWSVQGTGELFF. The DNA of the CDR3 is TGTGCCTGGAGTGTCCAGGGCACCGGGGAGCTGTTTTTT.

The chain is built from TRBV5-1 and TRBJ2-5; 10 positions match TRBD1. Germline V gene data show CDR1 as SGHRS and CDR2 as YFSETQ. CDR3 length: 15 amino acids. Trimming at V came to 0 bases and at J to 4 bases, leaving 3 bases not matched to a gene. CDR3 sequence reads: CASSLGQGAGETQYF. For the CDR3, the DNA is TGCGCCAGCAGCTTGGGACAGGGGGCAGGAGAGACCCAGTACTTC.

The V gene is TRBV6-5, the J gene TRBJ1-1; 7 nucleotides align to TRBD1. From germline, CDR1 is MNHEY and CDR2 SVGAGI. The length of the CDR3 is 14 residues. Trimming cost V 7 bases and J 2 bases; bases outside gene matches: 7. For the CDR3, the DNA is TGTGCCAGCACCCAAGACAGGGCTAACACTGAAGCTTTCTTT. As protein: CASTQDRANTEAFF.

The chain uses TRBV9 and TRBJ2-3; 7 bases agree with TRBD2. V shed 7 bases and J 6 bases; nucleotides not matched to a gene: 11. Germline lookup yields CDR1 SGDLS and CDR2 YYNGEE. The CDR3 loop spans 14 amino acids. The CDR3 region has the DNA TGTGCCAGCGCCAGGGACTACTTTCTTGATACGCAGTATTTT. Protein product: CASARDYFLDTQYF.

The chain combines TRBV28 with TRBJ2-6, with D perhaps matching TRBD1 or TRBD2 (6 bases each). The CDR3 is 16 residues long. The germline V and J ends were trimmed by 5 bases and 0 bases, with 11 bases remaining between them. The germline CDR1 and CDR2 sequences are MDHEN and SYDVKM. CDR3 sequence reads: CASSPEGGSGANVLTF. In nucleotides, the CDR3 is TGTGCCAGCAGTCCAGAGGGGGGCTCTGGGGCCAACGTCCTGACTTTC.

CDR3 residues: CASSLKGQGGDEQFF. The CDR3 DNA follows: TGTGCCAGCAGCTTGAAGGGACAGGGAGGCGATGAGCAGTTCTTC. The gene calls are TRBV5-6 and TRBJ2-1, with TRBD1 matching over 9 bases. Trimming took 1 base from V and 8 from J; bases not matched to a gene: 7. The CDR3 consists of 15 residues. Germline V gene data show CDR1 as SGHDT and CDR2 as YYEEEE.

V is TRBV28 and J is TRBJ1-1, with unresolved D. V lost 5 bases and J 0 bases, leaving 16 bases between the germline ends. The CDR3 has 16 amino acids. The germline CDR1 and CDR2 sequences are MDHEN and SYDVKM. CDR3 protein: CASSPPAVAMNTEAFF. The CDR3, as DNA: TGTGCCAGCAGTCCCCCAGCTGTAGCCATGAACACTGAAGCTTTCTTT.

The genes are TRBV27 and TRBJ2-5, with D perhaps matching TRBD2 (5 bases). Trimming cost V 2 bases and J 5 bases, with 6 bases left between them. The CDR3 totals 12 residues. CDR1 is MNHEY and CDR2 is SMNVEV in the germline V gene (reference sequence). In nucleotides, the CDR3 is TGTGCCAGCAGTTTAACGGGGGAGACCCAGTACTTC. The encoded protein is CASSLTGETQYF.

This chain links TRBV9 with TRBJ1-5, with 7 bases lining up with TRBD1. Germline CDR1 is SGDLS and CDR2 is YYNGEE. The CDR3 length is 14 residues. Trimming took 2 bases from V and 6 from J; bases not matched to a gene: 5. This chain's CDR3 is CASSVGQVFQPQHF. CDR3 in DNA: TGTGCCAGCAGCGTTGGACAGGTATTTCAGCCCCAGCATTTT.

The genes are TRBV28 and TRBJ1-4; D is possibly TRBD1 (5 bases). Germline values: CDR1 MDHEN, CDR2 SYDVKM. This CDR3 has 13 residues. The V and J ends lost 6 bases and 8 bases respectively, with 13 bases between them. The CDR3 nucleotides read TGTGCCAGCAGCCCCGGGACCCTGGAAAAACTGTTTTTT. It specifies CASSPGTLEKLFF.

The chain couples TRBV11-2 to TRBJ1-2, with D perhaps TRBD1 (6 bases). Trimming left V 5 bases short and J 3 bases short, with 16 bases between. This CDR3 has 15 amino acids. Per germline, CDR1 SGHAT and CDR2 FQNNGV. CDR3 nucleotide sequence: TGTGCCAGCAGCACAATGTTGGGGGCAGACTATGGCTACACCTTC. Protein: CASSTMLGADYGYTF. The full variable domain, rest sourced from reference TRBV11-2 and TRBJ1-2, is EAGVAQSPRYKIIEKRQSVAFWCNPISGHATLYWYQQILGQGPKLLIQFQNNGVVDDSQLPKDRFSAERLKGVDSTLKIQPAKLEDSAVYLCASSTMLGADYGYTFGSGTRLTVV.

The chain couples TRBV5-1 to TRBJ2-5; D is unclear. V dropped 0 bases and J dropped 3 bases, with 9 bases sitting between them. This CDR3 is 14 amino acids long. CDR1 and CDR2 from the germline V gene are SGHRS and YFSETQ. CDR3 nucleotides: TGCGCCAGCAGCTTGGGTGGGGAAGAAGAGACCCAGTACTTC. Amino acids: CASSLGGEEETQYF.

This rearrangement joins TRBV29-1 to TRBJ2-7; D is uncertain. The CDR3 extends over 11 amino acids. Between the trimmed V and J ends, which lost 7 bases and 3 bases, there was a span of 10 bases. Germline assignment: CDR1 SQVTM and CDR2 ANQGSEA. In nucleotides, the CDR3 is TGCAGCGCCCTAGTTAACTACGAGCAGTACTTC. Its translation: CSALVNYEQYF.

The chain carries TRBV27 and TRBJ2-7; 9 positions agree with TRBD1. The CDR3 covers 16 residues. In germline, CDR1 is MNHEY, CDR2 SMNVEV (reference sequence). The V gene end was trimmed by 5 bases and the J gene end by 0 bases; junction bases not matched to a gene: 8. CDR3 DNA sequence: TGTGCCAGCAGTAGGATGACAGGGGGTGGCTCCTACGAGCAGTACTTC. Protein product: CASSRMTGGGSYEQYF.

The chain employs TRBV9 and TRBJ2-5; D gene ambiguous. The last part of the DNA fits TRBJ2-7 better; the J call may be wrong. This CDR3 comprises 13 residues. The germline V gene encodes CDR1 SGDLS and CDR2 YYNGEE. The CDR3 sequence is CASSGLYDYEQYF. CDR3 DNA sequence: TGTGCCAGCAGCGGCCTATATGACTACGAGCAGTACTTC.

The chain joins TRBV2 to TRBJ2-6; no clear D gene. This CDR3 is built from 15 residues. Germline CDR1 reads SNHLY; CDR2 reads FYNNEI. V was clipped by 4 bases and J by 0 bases, with 7 bases between them. In DNA form, the CDR3 reads TGTGCCAGCAGTGGCGTCTACTCTGGGGCCAACGTCCTGACTTTC. This sequence encodes CASSGVYSGANVLTF.

The chain combines TRBV15 with TRBJ2-7, with 7 bases matching TRBD1. Losses at the gene ends were 4 bases for V and 6 bases for J; bases not matched to a gene: 9. In germline, CDR1 is LNHNV, CDR2 YYDKDF (reference sequence). This CDR3 is 14 amino acids long. CDR3 nucleotide sequence: TGTGCCACCAGCACTGGGACAGCCCTTCGCGAGCAGTACTTC. This sequence encodes CATSTGTALREQYF.

This CDR3 reads CASRRGANQASFF. CDR3 DNA: TGTGCCAGCAGACGTGGAGCCAATCAGGCGTCTTTCTTT. The chain combines TRBV5-6 with TRBJ1-1, with no clear D. The V end was cut by 5 bases, the J end by 12 bases, with 20 bases between. Germline CDR1 is SGHDT and CDR2 is YYEEEE. The CDR3 contains 13 residues. The variable domain in full, completed from reference TRBV5-6 and TRBJ1-1, reads DAGVTQSPTHLIKTRGQQVTLRCSPKSGHDTVSWYQQALGQGPQFIFQYYEEEERQRGNFPDRFSGHQFPNYSSELNVNALLLGDSALYLCASRRGANQASFFGQGTRLTVV.

This chain connects TRBV4-3 to TRBJ2-2; tentatively, D is TRBD1 or TRBD2 (5 bases each). Germline V gives CDR1 LGHNA, CDR2 YSLEER. This CDR3 has 16 amino acids. V was clipped by 0 bases and J by 7 bases, with 15 bases between them. The CDR3, as DNA: TGCGCCAGCAGCCAAGATTCGGGGACGGAGCACGGGGAGCTGTTTTTT. This codes for CASSQDSGTEHGELFF.